This TCR beta chain was captured in a study of blood T cell repertoires in COVID-19. Study at large: Nucleic acid was either cDNA or gDNA, and it came from T cells, B-cell-depleted T cells, or PBMCs.

In the case of this clone: Relative to the germline gene, one junction end is altered; a read error may explain this.

Seattle patients were enrolled while actively infected and followed longitudinally. Repertoires were generated with immunoSEQ multiplex PCR, while TCRdb's copy carries only in-frame clones and drops some. This table holds about 240,000 clones, 80% to 95% found once. Sequencing was performed on peripheral blood. This clonotype was sampled from a man younger than 45 with COVID-19, enrolled during active disease.

The CDR3, as DNA: TGTGCCAGCAGTTTATACGGGGTGTGGGCGTTT. Amino acid sequence: CASSLYGVWAF. The genes are TRBV28 and TRBJ1-5; no reliable D call. The CDR3 totals 11 residues. Germline CDR1 MDHEN, CDR2 SYDVKM.